A single sample gave rise to the 7 T cell receptor beta chains below, sequenced in a study of T cell responses to AZD1222 COVID-19 vaccine. The protocol was immunoSEQ multiplex PCR, while the TCRdb copy is restricted to in-frame clones and leaves out a portion. The data show about 160,000 clones, with just over 90% seen just once and less than 1.3% held by the top ten. Source: peripheral blood, taken 28 days after the second AZD1222 dose. Source of these receptors: an adult who received the AZD1222 COVID-19 vaccine.

The chain is built from TRBV10-3 and TRBJ2-1, with 12 bases matching TRBD2. This CDR3 has 14 amino acids. Per germline, CDR1 ENHRY and CDR2 SYGVKD. Losses at the gene ends were 10 bases for V and 10 bases for J; bases not matched to a gene: 11. This CDR3 reads CATTRLAGVGEQFF. The CDR3 nucleotides are TGTGCCACGACCCGACTAGCGGGGGTTGGGGAGCAGTTCTTC.

V is TRBV4-2 and J is TRBJ1-1, with unresolved D. The CDR3 sequence is 14 residues long. The V gene's germline CDR1 is LGHNA and CDR2 YNFKEQ. With 2 bases removed from V and 0 bases from J, the gap between germline ends came to 7 bases. DNA of the CDR3: TGTGCCAGCAGCCAATGGCATATGAACACTGAAGCTTTCTTT. Its protein product is CASSQWHMNTEAFF.

This rearrangement joins TRBV15 to TRBJ2-5; TRBD2 matches at 13 bases. V lost 2 bases and J lost 1; bases outside the gene matches: 4. Looked up from germline, CDR1 is LNHNV and CDR2 is YYDKDF (reference sequence). There are 17 residues in the CDR3. CDR3 bases: TGTGCCACCAGCAGATTAGGACTAGCGGGGGCCCAAGAGACCCAGTACTTC. Translation gives CATSRLGLAGAQETQYF.

This chain links TRBV10-3 with TRBJ2-1; 12 nucleotides agree with TRBD1. Germline V lookup: CDR1 ENHRY, CDR2 SYGVKD. With V trimmed by 5 bases and J by 9 bases, 8 bases remained unmatched. The CDR3 has 15 amino acids. CDR3 bases: TGTGCCATCAGTAGGGACAGGGGGCTTCTTATTGAGCAGTTCTTC. It translates to CAISRDRGLLIEQFF.

This clone was seen a handful of times. The chain is built from TRBV11-2 and TRBJ2-7; no firm D call. Germline V gives CDR1 SGHAT, CDR2 FQNNGV. The CDR3 is 11 residues long. With 5 bases removed from V and 2 bases from J, the gap between germline ends came to 4 bases. CDR3 amino acids: CASSHTYEQYF. DNA for the CDR3: TGTGCCAGCAGCCACACCTACGAGCAGTACTTC.

The chain joins TRBV21-1 to TRBJ1-1; TRBD1 is taken as the D call from the table, unchecked against the DNA. TRBV21-1 is a listed pseudogene. The CDR3 runs 12 residues. As DNA, the CDR3 is TGTGCCAGCAGCAAAGCGTCAGGGCTGGCTTTCTTT. Its protein is CASSKASGLAFF.

The rearrangement links TRBV9 to TRBJ2-3; 10 nucleotides align to TRBD1. Germline lookup yields CDR1 SGDLS and CDR2 YYNGEE. The CDR3 has 18 amino acids. With V trimmed by 0 bases and J by 3 bases, 10 bases remained unmatched. CDR3 coding DNA: TGTGCCAGCAGCGTAGCGGGACAGGGGCCATCCCCGACAGATACGCAGTATTTT. It encodes CASSVAGQGPSPTDTQYF.